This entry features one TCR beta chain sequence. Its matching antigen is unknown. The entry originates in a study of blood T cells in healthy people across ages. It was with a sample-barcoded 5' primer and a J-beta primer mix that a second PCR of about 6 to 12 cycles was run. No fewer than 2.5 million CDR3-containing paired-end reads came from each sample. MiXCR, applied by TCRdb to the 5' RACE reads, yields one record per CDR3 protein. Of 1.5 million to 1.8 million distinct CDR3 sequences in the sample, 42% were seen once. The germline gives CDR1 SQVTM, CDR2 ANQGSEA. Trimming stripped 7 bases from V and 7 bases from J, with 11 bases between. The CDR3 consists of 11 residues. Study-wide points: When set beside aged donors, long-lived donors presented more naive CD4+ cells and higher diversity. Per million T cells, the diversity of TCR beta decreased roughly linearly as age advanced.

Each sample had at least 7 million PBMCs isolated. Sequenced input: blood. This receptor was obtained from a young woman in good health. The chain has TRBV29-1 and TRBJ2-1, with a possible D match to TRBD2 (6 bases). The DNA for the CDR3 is TGCAGCGCGACTAGAGGGAATGAGCAGTTCTTC. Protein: CSATRGNEQFF.